This is a list of T cell receptor beta chains from one sample in a study of CD4 and CD8 cells across lung adenocarcinoma regions. In TCRdb, the PCR reads were re-called with MiXCR into one record per CDR3 protein. The sample records more than 2,000 distinct CDR3 sequences, under 60% being singletons. What was sequenced was CD4+ T cells from the center of a lung tumor. The receptors shown here come from a female donor with lung adenocarcinoma. The CD4 and CD8 labels of this study may be unreliable. The CDR3 runs from the conserved cysteine through the conserved F or W. The D gene is left open where the match is weak. Some rows have no size entry. The others give once, few or many, or a class for an expanded clone.

>few|TRBD2|TRBJ2-7|TRBV6-1
TGTGCCAGCAGTGAAGGAGTTGGGGAGGGGTACGAGCAGTACTTC
CASSEGVGEGYEQYF
>NA|TRBD1|TRBJ2-5|TRBV6-1
TGTGCCAGCAGTGAAAACGGAAGGACAGGGGGTCGAAGAGAGACCCAGTACTTC
CASSENGRTGGRRETQYF
>few|NA|TRBJ2-1|TRBV6-1
TGTGCCAGCAGTCCTCCCAAGTATGAGCAGTTCTTC
CASSPPKYEQFF
>NA|NA|TRBJ1-1|TRBV6-1
TGTGCCAGCAGTGAAGTATTCCGGGGCACTGAAGCTTTCTTT
CASSEVFRGTEAFF
>NA|NA|TRBJ2-4|TRBV6-1
TGTGCCACAGGACCGGGCATGCAGTACTTC
CATGPGMQYF
>NA|NA|TRBJ1-6|TRBV3-1
TGTGCCAGCAGCCAAGATTTCGGGGGATCACCCCTCCACTTT
CASSQDFGGSPLHF
>NA|NA|TRBJ2-1|TRBV28
TGTGCCAGCAGTTTTTCCAGGCAGGACTACAATGAGCAGTTCTTC
CASSFSRQDYNEQFF
>NA|TRBD2|TRBJ2-1|TRBV15
TGTGCCACCAGCAGAGAATCTAGCGGGAGGGCCTTCAATGAGCAGTTCTTC
CATSRESSGRAFNEQFF
>NA|NA|TRBJ2-4|TRBV10-1
TGCGCCAGCCCCCTCGGGGGGCGGAACAAAGAGACTCAGTACTTC
CASPLGGRNKETQYF
>NA|NA|TRBJ2-5|TRBV7-6
TGTGCCAGCAGCTTAACCCGGGACCAAGAGACCCAGTACTTC
CASSLTRDQETQYF
>NA|TRBD1|TRBJ1-1|TRBV6-1
TGTGCCAGCAAACCGGACAGGGATACTGAAGCTTTCTTT
CASKPDRDTEAFF
>large|TRBD2|TRBJ2-7|TRBV6-5
TGTGCCAGCAGGTATAATGGACTAGCGGGAGACGAGCAGTACTTC
CASRYNGLAGDEQYF
>medium-sized|NA|TRBJ1-2|TRBV6-1
TGTGCCAGCAGTGAACGGGGTCATGGCTACACCTTC
CASSERGHGYTF
>NA|NA|TRBJ2-2|TRBV4-2
TGTGCCAGCAGCCGAACGAACACCGGGGAGCTGTTTTTT
CASSRTNTGELFF
>NA|NA|TRBJ2-5|TRBV6-4
TGTGCCAGGAGTGACGAAGGCGGAGACCCAGATACCCAGTACTTC
CARSDEGGDPDTQYF
>large|TRBD2|TRBJ2-7|TRBV10-2
TGCGCCAGCACGGATCTGACTAGCGGGAGCTACGAGCAGTACTTC
CASTDLTSGSYEQYF
>NA|NA|TRBJ2-5|TRBV3-1
TGTGCCAGCAGCCAAGGGGGAGAGACCCAGTACTTC
CASSQGGETQYF
>NA|NA|TRBJ2-1|TRBV7-2
TGTGCCAGCAGCCGCGGTCTAAGTCCCTACAATGAGCAGTTCTTC
CASSRGLSPYNEQFF
>medium-sized|NA|TRBJ2-1|TRBV6-1
TGTGCCAGCAAAGAGTCAGCGACCGATGAGCAGTTCTTC
CASKESATDEQFF
>NA|NA|TRBJ2-1|TRBV7-2
TGTGCCAGCAGCTTACCCCTTTACAATGAGCAGTTCTTC
CASSLPLYNEQFF
>once|NA|TRBJ1-1|TRBV6-5
TGTGCCAGCAGTTCGACCCACTCGGTCACTGAAGCTTTCTTT
CASSSTHSVTEAFF
>NA|NA|TRBJ2-3|TRBV7-2
TGTGCCAGCAGGGTCGGCGGGTTTGGAGATACGCAGTATTTT
CASRVGGFGDTQYF
>NA|TRBD2|TRBJ2-3|TRBV3-1
TGTGCCAGCAGCCATATCGGACTAGCCGCAGATACGCAGTATTTT
CASSHIGLAADTQYF
>NA|NA|TRBJ2-7|TRBV12-3/TRBV12-4
TGTGCCAGCAGTCGGGACTCTGGGAGCTCCTACGAGCAGTACTTC
CASSRDSGSSYEQYF
>few|TRBD2|TRBJ2-2|TRBV6-1
TGTGCCAGCAGCGGACTAGCGGGTAACACCGGGGAGCTGTTTTTT
CASSGLAGNTGELFF
>NA|NA|TRBJ2-6|TRBV6-1
TGTGCCAGCAGTGGTGAGGGGATCTCTGGGGCCAACGTCCTGACTTTC
CASSGEGISGANVLTF
>NA|TRBD1|TRBJ2-3|TRBV10-1
TGCGCCGGGGGTGACGGGGACAGGGGCCAAGAGACCCAGTATTTT
CAGGDGDRGQETQYF
>NA|NA|TRBJ2-1|TRBV6-1
TGTGCCAGCGGGAGGGGGTATGGCGAGCAGTTCTTC
CASGRGYGEQFF
>few|NA|TRBJ2-5|TRBV6-1
TGTGCCAGCAGGGAGTGGTCTTTGTCCGGCGAAGAGACCCAGTACTTC
CASREWSLSGEETQYF
>medium-sized|TRBD2|TRBJ2-7|TRBV6-1
TGTGCCAGCAGGGGACTAGCGGGAGTTTACGAGCAGTACTTC
CASRGLAGVYEQYF
>NA|NA|TRBJ2-1|TRBV28
TGTGCCAGCAGTTTAGGGATTAGTGCGGGCCCGGCCTACGAGCAGTTCTTC
CASSLGISAGPAYEQFF
>NA|TRBD1|TRBJ1-2|TRBV6-1
TGTGCCAGCAGGGTTACAGGGGGCGCGAGCTATGGCTACACCTTC
CASRVTGGASYGYTF
>NA|NA|TRBJ2-3|TRBV6-5
TGTGCCAGCAGTTACTTGTACTACAAAAACATGGAGTATTTC
CASSYLYYKNMEYF
>NA|NA|TRBJ2-5|TRBV10-3
TGTGCGGGGAGTGGGGACCCGAGCCCCGGATCCCAGTACTTC
CAGSGDPSPGSQYF
>few|NA|TRBJ1-2|TRBV6-1
TGTGCCAGCAGTGAACAGCCCAAGGGTGCTTTCTATGGCTACACCTTC
CASSEQPKGAFYGYTF
>hyperexpanded|NA|TRBJ2-1|TRBV6-1
TGTGCCAGCAGTGTGCTACAGGGTACCTACAATGAGCAGTTCTTC
CASSVLQGTYNEQFF
>NA|NA|TRBJ2-7|TRBV6-5
TGTGCCAGCAGTTACTCGGGGTCCGGGGAAGAGCAGTACTTC
CASSYSGSGEEQYF
>few|TRBD2|TRBJ2-5|TRBV6-1
TGTGCCAGCAGTCCTAGCGGGGTGGTTGGGGAGACCCAGTACTTC
CASSPSGVVGETQYF
>NA|TRBD1|TRBJ2-2|TRBV27
TGTGCCAGCAGTTCCGGGACAGGCACCGAGGAGCTGTATTTT
CASSSGTGTEELYF
>large|NA|TRBJ2-1|TRBV7-2
TGTGCCAGCAGCTTTACTAGCTTTGGGGCGAATGAGCAGTTCTTC
CASSFTSFGANEQFF
>NA|TRBD2|TRBJ2-7|TRBV10-3
TGTGCCATCAGTGGTACTAGCGGGAGGGCCGGTTCCTACGAGCAGTACTTC
CAISGTSGRAGSYEQYF
>NA|TRBD2|TRBJ2-3|TRBV6-9
TGTGCCAGCAGTGACGGAGCGGGAGGGCCAGAGACGCAGTATTTT
CASSDGAGGPETQYF
>few|NA|TRBJ2-1|TRBV5-1
TGCGCCAGCAGCTTGAACAATGAGCAGTTCTTC
CASSLNNEQFF
>NA|NA|TRBJ2-5|TRBV6-1
TGTGCCAGCAGTGAATATAGAGGGGAGGAGACCCAGTACTTC
CASSEYRGEETQYF
>few|TRBD1|TRBJ2-1|TRBV11-2
TGTGCCAGCAGCCCCGGGACAGGGGGTAGTAATGAGCAGTTCTTC
CASSPGTGGSNEQFF
>large|NA|TRBJ2-5|TRBV10-2
TGCGCCAGCAGGTTTGGCGGTCCGGAGACCCAGTACTTC
CASRFGGPETQYF
>NA|NA|TRBJ1-5|TRBV6-1
TGTGCCAGCAGTGAAGTGCCAGGGGCAGGTCAGCCCCAGCATTTT
CASSEVPGAGQPQHF
>NA|TRBD1|TRBJ1-5|TRBV20-1
TGCAGTGCTAGGGCCGACAGGGGAACCCCTGGGGGCAATCAGCCCCAGCATTTT
CSARADRGTPGGNQPQHF
>NA|NA|TRBJ2-5|TRBV10-2
TGCGCCAGCAGTGATTATTTTGCGCTCGCCGATGGGGAGACCCAGTACTTC
CASSDYFALADGETQYF
>once|TRBD1|TRBJ2-3|TRBV6-1
TGTGCCAGCAGTCGGGACAGGGGCACAGATACGCAGTATTTT
CASSRDRGTDTQYF
>NA|NA|TRBJ1-4|TRBV4-2
TGTGCCAGCAGCCTCGGGACTACCTATGAAAAACTGTTTTTT
CASSLGTTYEKLFF
>NA|TRBD2|TRBJ2-7|TRBV6-4
TGTGCCAGCAGTGACATTGCCTCCCCTCCAGGGACTACCTACGAGCAGTACTTC
CASSDIASPPGTTYEQYF